A selection of T cell receptor beta chains follows, all from one sample in a study of shared clonotypes between healthy human individuals. TCRdb keeps only in-frame clones here, not all; method: immunoSEQ multiplex PCR. The data show approximately 2,200,000 clones, 85% to 95% seen once. Sequenced input: naive CD8+ T cells from PBMCs. All receptors derive from a man between 18 and 29 years old in good health. Some clones in this sample may be carry-over from other donors' samples. Each CDR3 is given with its conserved first and last residue. D genes are given only for firm matches. Clone sizes are given selectively: once, few, many, or a class where the clone is expanded.

V gene	J gene	clone size	D gene	CDR3 DNA	CDR3 protein
TRBV27	TRBJ2-7	NA	NA	TGTGCCAGCAGTTTATCTGCAGGGCCCTACGAGCAGTACTTC	CASSLSAGPYEQYF
TRBV7-9	TRBJ2-1	NA	TRBD2	TGTGCCAGCAGCTTACCCAGCGGGATGGGCTACAATGAGCAGTTCTTC	CASSLPSGMGYNEQFF
TRBV9	TRBJ2-3	NA	TRBD2	TGTGCCAGCAGCCCCCGAGGAGCGGGAGGGCCCGTAGATACGCAGTATTTT	CASSPRGAGGPVDTQYF
TRBV6-6	TRBJ2-1	NA	NA	TGTGCCAGCAGCTCCAGCGGGCCCCCGTTCTTC	CASSSSGPPFF
TRBV5-6	TRBJ2-5	NA	NA	TGTGCCAGCAGCTTGGGAGGCAACCAAGAGACCCAGTACTTC	CASSLGGNQETQYF
TRBV27	TRBJ2-7	NA	NA	TGTGCCAGCAGTCCGAGCATTCTTCCCTCCTACGAGCAGTACTTC	CASSPSILPSYEQYF
TRBV28	TRBJ1-1	NA	TRBD1	TGTGCCAGCAGCCGACCCAAACAGGGGAAAACTGAAGCTTTCTTT	CASSRPKQGKTEAFF
TRBV27	TRBJ1-1	NA	TRBD1	TGTGCCAGCAGCCCCGCGCAGGGGGCTCTCACTGAAGCTTTCTTT	CASSPAQGALTEAFF
TRBV19	TRBJ2-1	NA	NA	TGTGCCAGTAGTCCCCGCTACAATGAGCAGTTCTTC	CASSPRYNEQFF
TRBV7-6	TRBJ1-5	NA	NA	TGTGCCAGCAGCCATTCTCCAGGGGTTTGGGAGCCCCAGCATTTT	CASSHSPGVWEPQHF
TRBV11-2	TRBJ2-1	NA	NA	TGTGCCAGCAGCTTCATAGCACGGGGTGAGCAGTTCTTC	CASSFIARGEQFF
TRBV27	TRBJ2-1	NA	NA	TGTGCCAGCAGTTTAAGGGTAGCCAACCACAATGAGCAGTTCTTC	CASSLRVANHNEQFF
TRBV7-9	TRBJ2-5	NA	NA	TGTGCCTGCAGTACCCCACAAGAGACCCAGTACTTC	CACSTPQETQYF
TRBV6-6	TRBJ2-3	NA	TRBD2	TGTGCCAGCAGTTGGACTAGCGGGAGGGCGGGAGATACGCAGTATTTT	CASSWTSGRAGDTQYF
TRBV7-9	TRBJ2-7	NA	TRBD2	TGTGCCAGCAGCTCCGGGACTAGCGGGAGGGCCGCCCACGAGCAGTACTTC	CASSSGTSGRAAHEQYF
TRBV7-9	TRBJ1-1	NA	NA	TGTGCCAGCAGCCAAATGAGCGGACACACTGAAGCTTTCTTT	CASSQMSGHTEAFF
TRBV7-3	TRBJ2-3	NA	TRBD1	TGTGCCAGCAGCTCCGACAGGGAGCCAGATACGCAGTATTTT	CASSSDREPDTQYF
TRBV14	TRBJ1-2	NA	TRBD1	TGTGCCAGCAGCCAAGATCCAGGGGGTGGCTATGGCTACACCTTC	CASSQDPGGGYGYTF
TRBV6-5	TRBJ2-5	NA	TRBD2	TGTGCCAGCAGTTACCTCCCGGGAGGGGCCCAAGAGACCCAGTACTTC	CASSYLPGGAQETQYF
TRBV27	TRBJ2-7	NA	TRBD2	TGTGCCAGCAGTCCCCCGGGGGTAGCGGGACCCTACGAGCAGTACTTC	CASSPPGVAGPYEQYF
TRBV4-1	TRBJ2-3	NA	TRBD2	TGCGCCAGCAGCCCCCTGTCGGCGGGAGTTACAGATACGCAGTATTTT	CASSPLSAGVTDTQYF
TRBV27	TRBJ2-7	NA	NA	TGTGCCAGCGGTCGTGGGGCCCCCTACGAGCAGTACTTC	CASGRGAPYEQYF
TRBV9	TRBJ2-1	NA	NA	TGTGCCAGCAGCGTATCGGGACCCGAGCAGTTCTTC	CASSVSGPEQFF
TRBV4-1	TRBJ2-7	NA	NA	TGCGCCAGCAGCCAAGTATTGAGGGGGGGCTACGAGCAGTACTTC	CASSQVLRGGYEQYF
TRBV29-1	TRBJ2-3	NA	TRBD2	TGCAGCGTTGAGGTCAGCCGGGGGGTGTATCCAGATACGCAGTATTTT	CSVEVSRGVYPDTQYF
TRBV7-9	TRBJ1-5	few	NA	TGTGCCAGCAGCTTAGGCGATCAGCCCCAGCATTTT	CASSLGDQPQHF
TRBV13	TRBJ2-5	NA	TRBD2	TGTGCCAGCAGCTTACAGGGAGCGGGGGAGACCCAGTACTTC	CASSLQGAGETQYF
TRBV5-1	TRBJ2-1	once	NA	TGCGCCAGCAGCTCCGGTGTGGGGGCGCAAATCTACAATGAGCAGTTCTTC	CASSSGVGAQIYNEQFF
TRBV27	TRBJ2-1	NA	TRBD2	TGTGCCAGCGGGGGACTAGCAGAATACAATGAGCAGTTCTTC	CASGGLAEYNEQFF
TRBV19	TRBJ2-3	NA	NA	TGTGCCAGTACAGGCCGGGGATCAAGCACAGATACGCAGTATTTT	CASTGRGSSTDTQYF
TRBV9	TRBJ2-3	NA	NA	TGTGCCAGCAGCCCCCCCCTACGCGGGTTGTTGGATACGCAGTATTTT	CASSPPLRGLLDTQYF
TRBV28	TRBJ2-7	once	NA	TGTGCCAGCAGTTCCCTCCAGGGTTACGAGCAGTACTTC	CASSSLQGYEQYF
TRBV30	TRBJ1-1	NA	TRBD1	TGTGCCTGGAGCGACAGGGGCTGGAACACTGAAGCTTTCTTT	CAWSDRGWNTEAFF
TRBV7-9	TRBJ1-1	NA	NA	TGTGCCAGCAGCCCAGATATGAACACTGAAGCTTTCTTT	CASSPDMNTEAFF
TRBV9	TRBJ2-4	NA	NA	TGTGCCAGCAGCCCGGATCTAGCCAAAAACATTCAGTACTTC	CASSPDLAKNIQYF
TRBV7-3	TRBJ2-3	NA	NA	TGTGCCAGCAGCCGCGGACCCCTTGCTCGGGGCACAGATACGCAGTATTTT	CASSRGPLARGTDTQYF
TRBV7-9	TRBJ2-1	NA	TRBD1	TGTGCCAGCCAGGGGGCTGGGATAAGCAATGAGCAGTTCTTC	CASQGAGISNEQFF
TRBV18	TRBJ2-7	NA	NA	TGTGCCAGCTCCCCGGGGCTGAGGGTCCGGGACTCCTACGAGCAGTACTTC	CASSPGLRVRDSYEQYF
TRBV7-2	TRBJ1-5	few	TRBD1	TGTGCCAGCAGCTTAGCCGTCCAGGGGGGCAATCAGCCCCAGCATTTT	CASSLAVQGGNQPQHF
TRBV29-1	TRBJ2-1	NA	NA	TGCAGCGAAAGGGTAGTCACCTACAATGAGCAGTTCTTC	CSERVVTYNEQFF
TRBV7-9	TRBJ1-3	few	NA	TGTGCCAGCAGCTTCGAGCCGGGGGGTTCCTCCGGAAACACCATATATTTT	CASSFEPGGSSGNTIYF
TRBV19	TRBJ1-5	NA	TRBD1	TGTGCCAGTAGTATGCAGGACAGGGGCCCGTATAGCAATCAGCCCCAGCATTTT	CASSMQDRGPYSNQPQHF
TRBV7-9	TRBJ1-2	NA	TRBD1	TGTGCCAGCAGCCGGGGGACAGTAGCTAACTATGGCTACACCTTC	CASSRGTVANYGYTF
TRBV27	TRBJ2-3	NA	NA	TGTGCCACAGGTGTGGCTTTTAGCACAGATACGCAGTATTTT	CATGVAFSTDTQYF
TRBV27	TRBJ2-1	NA	NA	TGTGCCAGCAGTTTATTGTCTACGGGAATCCCCAATGAGCAGTTCTTC	CASSLLSTGIPNEQFF
TRBV29-1	TRBJ2-1	NA	NA	TGCAGCGTTGAGTACAGATACAATGAGCAGTTCTTC	CSVEYRYNEQFF
TRBV4-3	TRBJ2-7	NA	TRBD1	TGCGCCAGCAGCCAAGATCTGGGGACAGCTCAAGAGATCTCGGCCTACGAGCAGTACTTC	CASSQDLGTAQEISAYEQYF
TRBV13	TRBJ2-1	NA	NA	TGTGCCAGCAGCGGACGGACCCGGACGGGCTACAATGAGCAGTTCTTC	CASSGRTRTGYNEQFF
TRBV27	TRBJ2-1	NA	NA	TGTGCCAGCAGTCGGGGATACAATGAGCAGTTCTTC	CASSRGYNEQFF
TRBV6-4	TRBJ1-1	NA	NA	TGTGCCAGCAGTGACAACCCCGGAACTGAAGCTTTCTTT	CASSDNPGTEAFF
TRBV5-1	TRBJ2-1	NA	TRBD2	TGCGCCAGCAGCGTCGGGACTAGCGGAACATACAATGAGCAGTTCTTC	CASSVGTSGTYNEQFF
TRBV11-2	TRBJ2-1	NA	TRBD1	TGTGCCAGCAGCTCTCGACAGGGGGCGTCGGTCAATGAGCAGTTCTTC	CASSSRQGASVNEQFF
TRBV27	TRBJ1-3	once	NA	TGTGCCAGCAGTCCAGGCCCCGGGGGTGCCGGAAACACCATATATTTT	CASSPGPGGAGNTIYF